This TCR beta chain appears in the sequencing data of a study of T-cell memory formation after mild COVID-19. Regarding the study as a whole: Pre-infection memory already had some responding clones, implying cross-reactive memory joined.

The authors produced TCR alpha and TCR beta cDNA libraries with sample barcodes and UMIs by 5'RACE using constant-segment primers. MiXCR, applied by TCRdb to the 5' RACE reads, yields one record per CDR3 protein. Among under 50,000 distinct CDR3 sequences listed, 7.5% to 10% were seen once. In the case of this clonotype: Antigen unknown.

This clonotype was obtained from an adult woman who had mild COVID-19 (a few samples of this study predate the infection). Cell type and time point are not known. The specimen sequenced was PBMCs or a T cell subset sorted from them (not recorded which).

CDR3 sequence reads: CASSYSIIAGRETQYF. CDR3 nucleotides: TGTGCCAGCAGTTACTCGATTATTGCAGGGCGGGAGACCCAGTACTTC. This chain links TRBV6-6 with TRBJ2-5; D might be TRBD1 (5 bases). Germline V gene sequence: CDR1 MNHNY, CDR2 SVGAGI (reference sequence). This CDR3 has 16 amino acids. V was clipped by 0 bases and J by 5 bases, with 16 bases between them.